This T cell receptor beta chain was documented in a study of blood T cell repertoires in COVID-19. For the study at large: Sites in the United States, Italy and Spain provided acute and convalescent COVID-19 samples. Sources were T cells, B-cell-depleted T cells, or PBMCs; the material itself was cDNA or gDNA.

Under the authors' procedure: Quantification of nucleated cells was approximated via reference gene primer amplification. Repertoires were generated with immunoSEQ multiplex PCR, while TCRdb's copy carries only in-frame clones and drops some. V and J calls plus clone size are reproduced from that table; the DNA served to infer D and trimming. The repertoire holds 150,000 to 200,000 clones, with about 80% as singletons. The V gene's germline CDR1 is MGHDK and CDR2 SYGVNS. The CDR3 totals 14 residues. The ends were cut back, 5 bases at V and 0 bases at J, with 8 bases in the middle. The chain has TRBV25-1 and TRBJ1-3; D remains ambiguous. This receptor was obtained from a woman of 80 years or more with acute or convalescent COVID-19. Material: peripheral blood. The chain's CDR3 is CASSPQNSGNTIYF. The CDR3 DNA reads TGTGCCAGCAGTCCCCAGAACTCTGGAAACACCATATATTTT. Based on the CDR3 plus reference TRBV25-1 and TRBJ1-3, the full variable domain is EADIYQTPRYLVIGTGKKITLECSQTMGHDKMYWYQQDPGMELHLIHYSYGVNSTEKGDLSSESTVSRIRTEHFPLTLESARPSHTSQYLCASSPQNSGNTIYFGEGSWLTVV.